The T cell receptor beta chain under discussion was sequenced for a study of T cells in Graves' hyperthyroidism and ophthalmopathy (dated by TCRdb to about 2019). About the study as a whole: Peripheral blood was collected at initial diagnosis, before any treatment. A discovery cohort of roughly 100 patients, 43 with Graves' ophthalmopathy and 55 to 60 with stable Graves' hyperthyroidism, was used to find distinguishing TCR V-J signatures. In addition, the study compared T-cell repertoires in thyroid tissue and in blood from several Graves' hyperthyroidism patients. The paper describes TCR Vbeta CDR3 sequencing of 135 peripheral blood samples, made up of about 40 ophthalmopathy patients, around 73 hyperthyroidism patients and 17 progressor patients. An independent validation cohort of around 20 hyperthyroidism patients and 17 patients who later progressed to ophthalmopathy tested prospective prediction of ophthalmopathy. After sampling, hyperthyroidism patients received methimazole starting at 30 mg daily, and ophthalmopathy patients received high-dose intravenous methylprednisolone. The 100 or so discovery patients were divided at random into training and test sets in a 7:3 ratio.

Hyperthyroidism patients were aged 18 to 65 years and newly diagnosed, with disease duration of less than 2 months. Patients with uncontrolled infections, other autoimmune diseases, pregnancy or lactation were excluded. Clinical symptoms, serum thyroxine and TRAb, thyroid ultrasound, and orbital computed tomography formed the basis for the diagnoses. Blood from progressor patients was collected at the time of first diagnosis with hyperthyroidism, before any ophthalmopathy symptoms had appeared. PBMCs were isolated from 10 ml of fresh peripheral blood by Ficoll-Paque density gradient centrifugation. Progressor patients were initially diagnosed with Graves' hyperthyroidism and developed ophthalmopathy during follow-up. Total RNA was extracted using Trizol reagent, and RNA quality was assessed on an Agilent 2100 Bioanalyzer. Reading from cysteine to phenylalanine, the CDR3 counts 15 amino acids. The only DNA kept is the CDR3, 45 bases in frame from the first base. Trimming takes 6 bases off V and 2 bases off J; junction bases not matched to a gene: 10. CDR1 and CDR2, looked up from the germline V gene, are MNHNS and SASEGT.

In its sample, this clonotype was seen a few times. It lacks a known antigen. Base qualities were left out, and no much larger clone turns up one base away. Study-wide findings and limitations: During validation, the model predicted progression to ophthalmopathy a median of roughly 7.1 months ahead of onset, with more than 60% sensitivity and 72% to 80% specificity. Most expanded thyroid clonotypes (frequency above 0.001) were also detected in blood, a finding suggesting that blood repertoires may reflect thyroid immune responses. No statistical method was used to fix the sample size in advance, and group allocation was not hidden from the investigators. A model built on a 13 V-J signature distinguished ophthalmopathy from stable hyperthyroidism, reaching roughly 88% sensitivity and around 81% specificity in cross-validation and 80%/75% in testing.

The TCR beta CDR3 regions were amplified from RNA transcripts. The first round of RT-PCR for the TCR CDR3 was performed with the HTBI primer set and the Qiagen OneStep RT-PCR kit. Libraries were constructed in a second round of multiplex PCR, after which size selection and purification were performed. Paired-end sequencing of the libraries was performed with 100 bp reads on an Illumina HiSeq2000. On the study's bioinformatics: Raw data were processed with SOAPnuke, discarding reads with adapters, uncalled bases, mean Phred below 15, or no exact constant-primer or identifier match. High-quality paired reads were merged using COPE v1.2.5, and each unique nucleotide sequence was defined as a clonotype. MiTCR v1.1 was used to align the clonotypes against IMGT TRBV, TRBD and TRBJ reference segments. The analysis was restricted to V-J combinations with a frequency above 0.0001, which together covered 98% to 99.2% of the repertoires. The TCS score was defined as F50 (clonal expansion) divided by E x V (chaos), with BLOSUM62-based TCRdist calculated between CDR3 peptides within each V-J. Welch's t-statistics and random forest reduced fewer than 550 V-J features to 13, which were used in a naive Bayes classifier (R e1071). TCRdb reprocessing: public reads trimmed at Q25 with fastp, clones called with MiXCR, in-frame beta chains kept. Each record represents a unique CDR3 protein, reported with the most common genes and DNA among its rows. It is TCRdb's table, rather than the study itself, that gives the V and J calls and clone size. The sample yields under 750,000 distinct CDR3 sequences; 18% were counted once. Clones ranked in the top ten supply 15% to 20% of the sample.

Material: blood. The rearrangement combines TRBV6-1 with TRBJ2-7; 7 central bases correspond to TRBD2. This receptor was obtained from a woman aged 50 to 60 with Graves' hyperthyroidism that later progressed to Graves' ophthalmopathy. For the CDR3, the sequence is CASRKRPGLPYEQYF. The sequence in DNA is TGTGCCAGCAGGAAACGACCGGGACTACCCTACGAGCAGTACTTC.